This T cell receptor beta chain came from a study of technical replicates of blood from several donors. The repertoire was sequenced with immunoSEQ multiplex PCR; TCRdb's copy has only in-frame clones and lacks some. The data hold tens of thousands of clones, with roughly 91% observed a single time. This sequence was found in a human donor in good health. Some clones in this sample may be carry-over from other donors' samples. The sample was PBMCs.

The DNA of the CDR3 is TGTGCCAGCAGTGATATGGGGGCGGCATCAGATACGCAGTATTTT. This gives the protein CASSDMGAASDTQYF. The J gene is TRBJ2-3, the V gene TRBV6-4; D is perhaps TRBD1 (6 bases). CDR1 and CDR2 from the germline V gene are MRHNA and SNTAGT. Trimming stripped 3 bases from V and 4 bases from J, with 14 bases between. The CDR3 sequence is 15 residues long.